A selection of T cell receptor beta chains follows, all from one sample in a study of blood T cell repertoires in COVID-19. Assay: immunoSEQ multiplex PCR; the TCRdb copy retains only in-frame clones and omits some. The table shows 200,000 or so clones, with roughly 87% occurring only once. Sequencing was done on a sample of peripheral blood. These receptors originate from a woman between 40 and 50 years old with acute or convalescent COVID-19. CDR3s include the opening cysteine and the closing phenylalanine or tryptophan. D genes are given only for firm matches. Rows may omit the clone size; those that give it use once, few, many or a size class.

- TRBJ2-7 - TRBV19 CASSISGGAYEQYF TGTGCCAGTAGTATTAGCGGCGGGGCCTACGAGCAGTACTTC
- TRBJ1-1 many TRBV6-5 CASTRTENTEAFF TGTGCCAGCACAAGGACAGAGAACACTGAAGCTTTCTTT
- TRBJ2-7 - TRBV27 CARPRGTDSYEQYF TGTGCCAGACCGCGCGGGACAGACTCCTACGAGCAGTACTTC
TRBD2 TRBJ2-1 - TRBV24-1 CATSDLSGRDEQFF TGTGCCACCAGTGATTTGAGCGGGAGGGATGAGCAGTTCTTC
TRBD1 TRBJ1-2 once TRBV19 CASSPGQGSPVVYGYTF TGTGCCAGTAGTCCTGGACAGGGATCTCCTGTGGTCTATGGCTACACCTTC
TRBD1 TRBJ1-5 - TRBV27 CASSGTGVQPQHF TGTGCCAGCTCGGGGACAGGGGTACAGCCCCAGCATTTT
- TRBJ2-4 - TRBV29-1 CSVELIGGVGKNIQYF TGCAGCGTTGAATTGATAGGGGGGGTTGGCAAAAACATTCAGTACTTC
TRBD1 TRBJ1-3 few TRBV19 CASGQASSGNTIYF TGTGCCAGCGGACAGGCGAGCTCTGGAAACACCATATATTTT
- TRBJ1-1 - TRBV6-5 CATENRRNTEAFF TGTGCCACCGAAAACAGGAGGAACACTGAAGCTTTCTTT
TRBD2 TRBJ2-2 - TRBV6-5 CASSSQLAGGTGELFF TGTGCCAGCAGTTCCCAGTTAGCGGGAGGCACCGGGGAGCTGTTTTTT
TRBD2 TRBJ2-3 - TRBV9 CASSPRLAGGRSTDTQYF TGTGCCAGCAGCCCTCGACTAGCGGGGGGGCGTAGCACAGATACGCAGTATTTT
TRBD2 TRBJ2-3 - TRBV5-4 CASSLEIAGGPDTQYF TGTGCCAGCAGCTTGGAAATAGCGGGGGGGCCGGATACGCAGTATTTT
TRBD1 TRBJ1-3 once TRBV24-1 CATSDSRTGDSGNTIYF TGTGCCACCAGTGATTCCCGGACAGGGGACTCTGGAAACACCATATATTTT
- TRBJ2-6 - TRBV9 CASSPRVSGANVLTF TGTGCCAGCAGCCCCAGGGTTTCTGGGGCCAACGTCCTGACTTTC
TRBD1 TRBJ2-7 - TRBV6-5 CASSYDRDSYEQYF TGTGCCAGCAGTTACGACAGGGACAGTTACGAGCAGTACTTC